This T cell receptor (beta chain) was profiled in a study of blood T cells in healthy people across ages. A sample-barcoded 5' primer and a J-beta primer mix were used in a second PCR of about 7 to 11 cycles. From the 5' RACE reads, TCRdb called clonotypes with MiXCR, one entry per CDR3 protein. This table holds 500,000 to 700,000 distinct CDR3 sequences, approximately 30% found once. CDR3 size: 13 residues. Germline CDR1 and CDR2: SSHAT and FNYEAQ (reference sequence). This clonotype was counted between two and nine times. The target antigen is unknown. One end of the junction is discordant with germline, which a read error may explain. Samples each yielded at least 5 micrograms of total RNA. Study-wide points: A greater number of naive CD4+ cells and higher diversity distinguished long-lived donors from aged donors.

This chain links TRBV7-7 with TRBJ2-2; D perhaps matches TRBD1 (5 bases). The origin of this receptor is a woman of 80 years or more in good health. Sequenced: blood. CDR3 in DNA: TGTGCTAGCAGCTTAGGGGCCACCGGGGAGCTGTTTTTT. Its translation: CASSLGATGELFF.